Listed here are 31 T cell receptor beta chains from one sample, sequenced in a study of blood T cell repertoires in COVID-19. The table came from immunoSEQ multiplex PCR; TCRdb's copy has only in-frame clones and leaves some out. The sample holds around 450,000 clones, approximately 90% seen once. The sequenced sample was PBMCs or T cells enriched from blood (not recorded which). The source of these receptors is a woman aged 18-29 years who had recovered from COVID-19.

The chain has TRBV6-5 and TRBJ1-6, with 9 bases fitting TRBD1. The CDR3 runs 15 residues. V lost 6 bases to trimming and J lost 7 bases; unmatched junction nucleotides: 7. In germline, CDR1 is MNHEY, CDR2 SVGAGI. CDR3: CASSPGTGFNSPLHF. DNA for the CDR3: TGTGCCAGCAGCCCCGGGACAGGGTTCAATTCACCCCTCCACTTT.

This chain uses TRBV5-1 with TRBJ1-1; TRBD1 agrees at 7 bases. Germline CDR1 is SGHRS and CDR2 is YFSETQ. The CDR3 loop spans 18 amino acids. J lost 2 bases, V lost 5 bases, and 18 bases had no gene match. In nucleotides, the CDR3 is TGCGCCAGCAGTCTTTGGGCCTTCCCGGGACAGTTAAACACTGAAGCTTTCTTT. Translation: CASSLWAFPGQLNTEAFF. Complete variable domain (other parts from reference TRBV5-1 and TRBJ1-1): KAGVTQTPRYLIKTRGQQVTLSCSPISGHRSVSWYQQTPGQGLQFLFEYFSETQRNKGNFPGRFSGRQFSNSRSEMNVSTLELGDSALYLCASSLWAFPGQLNTEAFFGQGTRLTVV.

The rearrangement joins TRBV7-8 to TRBJ1-5; D is perhaps TRBD1 (6 bases). The ends were cut back, 1 base at V and 2 bases at J, with 9 bases in the middle. Germline CDR1 reads SGHVS; CDR2 reads FQNEAQ. The CDR3 runs 15 residues. Here the CDR3 reads CASSLERQGNQPQHF. Written as DNA, the CDR3 is TGTGCCAGCAGCTTAGAGAGACAGGGCAATCAGCCCCAGCATTTT.

The V call is TRBV30, the J call TRBJ1-1; D possibly corresponds to TRBD1 (6 bases). In germline, CDR1 is GTSNPN, CDR2 SVGIG (reference sequence). V lost 5 bases and J lost 6, with 16 bases in between. The CDR3 extends over 13 amino acids. The DNA of the CDR3 is TGTGCCTGGGGCATACAGGGCCTACCTGAAGCTTTCTTT. Translating gives CAWGIQGLPEAFF. Full variable domain (missing parts from reference TRBV30 and TRBJ1-1): SQTIHQWPATLVQPVGSPLSLECTVEGTSNPNLYWYRQAAGRGLQLLFYSVGIGQISSEVPQNLSASRPQDRQFILSSKKLLLSDSGFYLCAWGIQGLPEAFFGQGTRLTVV.

J is TRBJ2-2 and V is TRBV5-1, with D maybe TRBD1 (6 bases). Germline V gene sequence: CDR1 SGHRS, CDR2 YFSETQ. The V end lost 4 bases, the J end lost 7 bases, and 23 bases lay between the germline ends. This CDR3 has 17 residues. The CDR3 here is CASSPRQAFESYGELFF. For the CDR3, the DNA is TGCGCCAGCAGCCCTAGACAGGCTTTCGAATCGTACGGGGAGCTGTTTTTT.

The rearrangement links TRBV11-2 to TRBJ2-5; 9 nucleotides line up with TRBD2. The germline V gene encodes CDR1 SGHAT and CDR2 FQNNGV. V dropped 2 bases and J dropped 0; count of bases not matched to a gene: 10. The CDR3 runs 18 residues. CDR3: CASSLRAGGTYDQETQYF. CDR3 DNA: TGTGCCAGCAGCTTAAGAGCGGGGGGTACCTACGACCAAGAGACCCAGTACTTC.

V is TRBV3-1 (or the pseudogene TRBV3-2) and J is TRBJ1-2; D unresolved. The CDR3 consists of 13 residues. V was cut by 0 bases and J by 6 bases, with 8 bases left in between. CDR1 and CDR2 (germline): LGHDT, YNNKEL (reference sequence). The chain's CDR3 is CASSQDSADGYTF. In DNA form, the CDR3 reads TGTGCCAGCAGCCAAGACAGTGCGGATGGCTACACCTTC.

The V gene is TRBV6-1, the J gene TRBJ2-7, with 9 nucleotides matching TRBD1. The V and J ends lost 2 bases and 4 bases, in that order; junction bases with no gene match: 6. Germline V lookup: CDR1 MNHNS, CDR2 SASEGT. This CDR3 is built from 15 residues. Here the CDR3 DNA reads TGTGCCAGCAGTGAACCGGGACAGGGCGCTTACGAGCAGTACTTC. It codes for CASSEPGQGAYEQYF.

The chain couples TRBV5-4 to TRBJ2-2; possible D gene TRBD1, 5 bases. The V end was cut by 7 bases, the J end by 7 bases, with 8 bases between. CDR3 length equals 11 residues. CDR1 is SGHNT and CDR2 is YYREEE in the germline V gene (reference sequence). The DNA of the CDR3 is TGTGCCAGCGGGGCAGGCGGGGAGCTGTTTTTT. Protein product: CASGAGGELFF.

This chain connects TRBV7-8 to TRBJ2-5; unclear D gene. There are 13 residues in the CDR3. Germline loops: CDR1 SGHVS, CDR2 FQNEAQ. Trimming took off 4 bases at V and 3 bases at J, with 9 bases between the two ends. CDR3 region: CASSSRIEETQYF. The CDR3 DNA follows: TGTGCCAGCAGCTCGAGGATTGAAGAGACCCAGTACTTC. Full variable domain (outside the CDR3, taken from reference TRBV7-8 and TRBJ2-5): GAGVSQSPRYKVAKRGQDVALRCDPISGHVSLFWYQQALGQGPEFLTYFQNEAQLDKSGLPSDRFFAERPEGSVSTLKIQRTQQEDSAVYLCASSSRIEETQYFGPGTRLLVL.

This rearrangement joins TRBV5-1 to TRBJ1-2; the D gene is possibly TRBD1 (6 bases). Germline V gene lookup returns CDR1 SGHRS and CDR2 YFSETQ. The ends were cut back, 4 bases at V and 6 bases at J, with 19 bases in the middle. This CDR3 comprises 15 residues. The CDR3 region is CASSRTGNGAHGYTF. The DNA of the CDR3 is TGCGCCAGCAGCCGTACAGGGAACGGGGCCCATGGCTACACCTTC.

Only a few counts were recorded for this clone. This sequence joins TRBV27 and TRBJ1-2; D ambiguous. The CDR3 sequence is 13 residues long. The germline gives CDR1 MNHEY, CDR2 SMNVEV (reference sequence). V was pared by 10 bases and J by 6 bases, with 18 bases between. The CDR3: CATRFRGWDGYTF. CDR3 nucleotides: TGTGCCACCCGATTCCGAGGGTGGGATGGCTACACCTTC.

V is TRBV5-8 and J is TRBJ1-2; 7 bases align to TRBD1. CDR3 length: 14 amino acids. J was trimmed by 2 bases and V by 3 bases; bases with no gene match: 4. Germline loops: CDR1 SGHTS, CDR2 YDEGEE. The CDR3 nucleotides are TGTGCCAGCAGCTCCCCAGGGGGAAACTATGGCTACACCTTC. It yields the protein CASSSPGGNYGYTF.

This chain uses TRBV5-4 with TRBJ1-2; D is ambiguous. Trimming left V 2 bases short and J 8 bases short, with 19 bases between. This CDR3 contains 15 residues. CDR1 and CDR2 (germline): SGHNT, YYREEE (reference sequence). The CDR3 loop reads CASSFETGQRSGYTF. CDR3 nucleotide sequence: TGTGCCAGCAGCTTTGAGACTGGTCAACGGAGCGGCTACACCTTC.

V gene TRBV3-1 (or the pseudogene TRBV3-2) combines with J gene TRBJ2-3, with TRBD2 matching 8 bases. Germline CDR1 reads LGHDT; CDR2 reads YNNKEL (reference sequence). This CDR3 has 16 amino acids. Trimming at V came to 2 bases and at J to 1 base, leaving 5 bases not matched to a gene. CDR3 sequence: CASSQTQAGGTDTQYF. CDR3 DNA sequence: TGTGCCAGCAGCCAAACGCAAGCGGGGGGCACAGATACGCAGTATTTT.

Notes on this clone: Other DNA sequences in this specimen translate into the identical CDR3. This chain connects TRBV10-3 to TRBJ1-1; D unclear. The CDR3 is 13 residues long. CDR1 is ENHRY, CDR2 SYGVKD, per germline. V was pared by 4 bases and J by 0 bases, with 6 bases between. CDR3 protein: CAISGHMNTEAFF. Here the CDR3 DNA reads TGTGCCATCAGTGGACATATGAACACTGAAGCTTTCTTT.

This clone was recorded once. This chain links TRBV23-1 with TRBJ2-5; D remains unclear. TRBV23-1 is recorded as an ORF, its role being uncertain. V lost 0 bases and J lost 5, with 4 bases in between. This CDR3 is built from 12 residues. The CDR3 DNA sequence: TGCGCCAGCAGTCAATCGGGCGAGACCCAGTACTTC. This sequence encodes CASSQSGETQYF.

The rearrangement uses TRBV28 and TRBJ2-7; 9 bases are shared with TRBD2. Trimming at V came to 2 bases and at J to 7 bases, leaving 9 bases not matched to a gene. Germline V gives CDR1 MDHEN, CDR2 SYDVKM. The CDR3 has 15 residues. The CDR3 DNA follows: TGTGCCAGCAGTTTAGGCGGGGGGGGCCCAAGGGAGCAGTACTTC. Translation: CASSLGGGGPREQYF.

The CDR3 here is CASSRDTTYEQYF. The CDR3 region has the DNA TGTGCCAGCAGTCGGGACACCACCTACGAGCAGTACTTC. V is TRBV6-5 and J is TRBJ2-7, with D possibly being TRBD1 (6 bases). This CDR3 is built from 13 residues. From germline, CDR1 is MNHEY and CDR2 SVGAGI. Trimming pared 5 bases from V and 2 bases from J, leaving 10 bases between.

The genes are TRBV4-1 and TRBJ2-7; 13 bases are a match to TRBD2. CDR1 is MGHRA, CDR2 YSYEKL, per germline. With V trimmed by 4 bases and J by 4 bases, 10 bases remained unmatched. This CDR3 comprises 17 residues. The CDR3 reads CASSLRTSGGIGYEQYF. CDR3 nucleotides: TGCGCCAGCAGCCTGAGGACTAGCGGGGGTATAGGGTACGAGCAGTACTTC.

The chain uses TRBV6-5 and TRBJ1-2; unclear D gene. Trimming pared 5 bases from V and 2 bases from J, leaving 6 bases between. The CDR3 consists of 12 residues. Germline CDR1 and CDR2: MNHEY and SVGAGI. This CDR3 is CASSPRNYGYTF. The CDR3 bases are TGTGCCAGCAGTCCACGGAACTATGGCTACACCTTC.

At least ten counts were recorded for this clone. The chain couples TRBV5-8 to TRBJ1-5; weak D call: TRBD1 (5 bases). The CDR3 totals 14 residues. Germline values: CDR1 SGHTS, CDR2 YDEGEE. V lost 0 bases and J lost 6, with 10 bases in between. This CDR3 reads CASSLGQGFQPQHF. DNA for the CDR3: TGTGCCAGCAGCTTGGGTCAGGGATTTCAGCCCCAGCATTTT.

The V call is TRBV30, the J call TRBJ1-1, with D tentatively TRBD1 (5 bases). This CDR3 has 14 amino acids. Germline V gives CDR1 GTSNPN, CDR2 SVGIG (reference sequence). V gave up 2 bases and J gave up 4 bases, with 14 bases separating them. The CDR3 reads CAWSLYGGVTEAFF. The DNA of the CDR3 is TGTGCCTGGAGTCTATACGGGGGGGTCACTGAAGCTTTCTTT.

The chain couples TRBV5-1 to TRBJ2-5; weak D call: TRBD2 (5 bases). Germline CDR1 is SGHRS and CDR2 is YFSETQ. The CDR3 extends over 16 amino acids. V was clipped by 0 bases and J by 1 base, with 13 bases between them. CDR3 bases: TGCGCCAGCAGCTTGGCCAGCGGCTTAATCCAAGAGACCCAGTACTTC. As protein: CASSLASGLIQETQYF.

The chain is built from TRBV9 and TRBJ2-1; TRBD1 is a possible D gene (7 bases). Deletions cut 4 bases from V and 7 bases from J, with 24 bases between. The CDR3 length is 17 residues. From germline, CDR1 is SGDLS and CDR2 YYNGEE. In DNA, the CDR3 is TGTGCCAGCAGCACAACAGGGGTAGGGGGGCGATCGAATGAGCAGTTCTTC. It is translated as CASSTTGVGGRSNEQFF.

V usage is TRBV28 and J usage is TRBJ1-1; D perhaps matches TRBD1 (5 bases). This CDR3 spans 14 amino acids. CDR1 is MDHEN, CDR2 SYDVKM, per germline. V lost 5 bases to trimming and J lost 0 bases, with 10 bases between them. CDR3 sequence: CASSITGLNTEAFF. CDR3 nucleotide sequence: TGTGCCAGCAGTATAACAGGCTTGAACACTGAAGCTTTCTTT.

The rearrangement uses TRBV10-3 and TRBJ2-1; no clear D. CDR1 and CDR2 (germline): ENHRY, SYGVKD. CDR3 size: 15 residues. The V and J ends lost 7 bases and 0 bases respectively, with 13 bases between them. CDR3 sequence reads: CAIKSTAASYNEQFF. CDR3 coding DNA: TGTGCCATCAAGTCCACGGCGGCCTCCTACAATGAGCAGTTCTTC.

This clone was picked up a small number of times. This chain joins TRBV18 and TRBJ1-2; 7 positions match TRBD1. CDR3 length equals 15 residues. V trimming: 3 bases; J trimming: 7 bases; junction bases outside the gene matches: 11. Germline V lookup: CDR1 KGHSH, CDR2 LQKENI. CDR3 protein: CASSPVRGPEGGYTF. The CDR3 DNA is TGTGCCAGCTCACCGGTGAGGGGGCCTGAGGGTGGCTACACCTTC.

The rearrangement uses TRBV6-6 and TRBJ2-3, with TRBD1 matching 11 bases. The ends lost 6 bases at V and 7 bases at J; junction bases unmatched: 15. There are 17 residues in the CDR3. Germline values: CDR1 MNHNY, CDR2 SVGAGI (reference sequence). This chain's CDR3 is CASSRPGTGGAPNTQYF. Here the CDR3 DNA reads TGTGCCAGCAGCCGACCAGGGACAGGGGGGGCTCCAAATACGCAGTATTTT.

The rearrangement joins TRBV2 to TRBJ2-3, with 8 bases that match TRBD2. The V and J ends lost 7 bases and 2 bases, in that order; junction bases with no gene match: 5. In germline, CDR1 is SNHLY, CDR2 FYNNEI. This CDR3 comprises 14 residues. The CDR3 DNA sequence: TGTGCCAGCAACCGAGCGGGGGTCACAGATACGCAGTATTTT. It specifies CASNRAGVTDTQYF.

A single count supports this clone. This rearrangement joins TRBV5-1 to TRBJ2-7; 11 bases align to TRBD1. This CDR3 has 14 residues. In germline, CDR1 is SGHRS, CDR2 YFSETQ. Trimming removed 4 bases from V and 5 bases from J; junction bases left unmatched: 5. CDR3: CASSLGQGGNEQYF. In DNA, the CDR3 is TGCGCCAGCAGCCTGGGACAGGGGGGCAACGAGCAGTACTTC.